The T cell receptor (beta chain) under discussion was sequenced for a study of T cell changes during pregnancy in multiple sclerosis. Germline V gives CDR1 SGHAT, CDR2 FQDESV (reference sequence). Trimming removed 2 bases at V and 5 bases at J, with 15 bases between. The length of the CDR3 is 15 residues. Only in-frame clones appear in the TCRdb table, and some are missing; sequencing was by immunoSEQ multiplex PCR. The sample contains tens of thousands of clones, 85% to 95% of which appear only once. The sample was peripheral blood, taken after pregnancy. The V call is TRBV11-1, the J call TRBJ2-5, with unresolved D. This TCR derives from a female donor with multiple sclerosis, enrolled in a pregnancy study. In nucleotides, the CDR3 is TGTGCCAGCAGCTTAAATTCCCCTAGTCGGGAGACCCAGTACTTC. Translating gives CASSLNSPSRETQYF.